This TCR beta chain comes out of a study of cytomegalovirus exposure and HLA in healthy donors. Overall study results and limits: There were some V segments, including TRBV6-2 and TRBV6-3, excluded as indistinguishable. For most TCR sequences rarity was the rule, although some public TCRs occurred in many donors.

Details on this clone: Its antigen is currently unknown.

PCR primers comprised 60 Vbeta and 13 Jbeta primers. Method: immunoSEQ multiplex PCR; TCRdb's copy keeps in-frame clones and lacks some. The sample has about 180,000 clones, roughly 84% seen once. In nominal health when sampled, donors likely had unrecorded immune exposures nonetheless. The CDR3 has 13 amino acids. Deletions cut 5 bases from V and 2 bases from J, with 9 bases between. Germline CDR1 and CDR2: SNHLY and FYNNEI. Sequenced: PBMCs. This receptor was identified in a boy aged 2 to 9 in good health and CMV-seronegative. The J gene is TRBJ1-1, the V gene TRBV2; weak D call: TRBD1 (5 bases). The chain's CDR3 is CASSLQDNTEAFF. The DNA for the CDR3 is TGTGCCAGCAGTTTACAGGATAACACTGAAGCTTTCTTT.